The 18 T cell receptor beta chains given below trace back to one sample, sequenced in a study of response to subunit inactivated influenza vaccine. TCRdb reanalysed the RT-PCR reads using MiXCR and keeps one entry per CDR3 protein. In the table there are roughly 500,000 distinct CDR3 sequences, about 15% of which are singletons. This specimen consisted of CD4+ T cells sorted from PBMCs, obtained around 2 years after vaccination. The receptor source for this set is a man aged 50 to 69 who received an inactivated influenza vaccine.

The chain recombines TRBV4-2 with TRBJ2-1, with TRBD1 matching over 7 bases. Germline CDR1 reads LGHNA; CDR2 reads YNFKEQ. This CDR3 spans 17 amino acids. V lost 0 bases to trimming and J lost 2 bases; unmatched junction nucleotides: 7. This CDR3 reads CASSQDTGTATYNEQFF. CDR3 nucleotide sequence: TGTGCCAGCAGCCAAGATACCGGGACAGCGACCTACAATGAGCAGTTCTTC.

This clonotype showed up many times. The V gene is TRBV5-1, the J gene TRBJ1-4; D gene unclear. This CDR3 has 15 residues. In germline, CDR1 is SGHRS, CDR2 YFSETQ. Trimming shortened V by 4 bases and J by 6 bases, and 16 bases separated the two germline ends. DNA for the CDR3: TGCGCCAGCAGCCATCAAGCGGGCGTGGATGAAAAACTGTTTTTT. It codes for CASSHQAGVDEKLFF. The full variable domain, completed using reference TRBV5-1 and TRBJ1-4, is KAGVTQTPRYLIKTRGQQVTLSCSPISGHRSVSWYQQTPGQGLQFLFEYFSETQRNKGNFPGRFSGRQFSNSRSEMNVSTLELGDSALYLCASSHQAGVDEKLFFGSGTQLSVL.

This clonotype appeared once. This rearrangement joins TRBV2 to TRBJ2-3; weak D call: TRBD1 (5 bases). The J call is uncertain, as TRBJ1-5 better fits the DNA end. The CDR3 is 14 residues long. The germline V gene encodes CDR1 SNHLY and CDR2 FYNNEI. This CDR3 is CASRMGRSTDTQHF. The CDR3 nucleotides are TGTGCCAGCAGGATGGGGCGTTCCACAGATACGCAGCATTTT.

This sequence joins TRBV28 and TRBJ1-5; TRBD1 agrees at 7 bases. The germline CDR1 and CDR2 sequences are MDHEN and SYDVKM. Trimming at V came to 4 bases and at J to 2 bases, leaving 5 bases not matched to a gene. This CDR3 contains 15 residues. The CDR3 region has the DNA TGTGCCAGCAGTTCCCCACAGGGGCGCAATCAGCCCCAGCATTTT. Translating gives CASSSPQGRNQPQHF.

This chain connects TRBV20-1 to TRBJ2-5; D gene uncertain. The length of the CDR3 is 13 residues. CDR1 DFQATT and CDR2 SNEGSKA come from the germline V gene (reference sequence). Trimming removed 3 bases at V and 5 bases at J, with 13 bases between. CDR3 bases: TGCAGTGCTAGGGGCTCCCGCTGGGAGACCCAGTACTTC. Protein: CSARGSRWETQYF.

The chain recombines TRBV20-1 with TRBJ1-5; D gene unclear. The germline CDR1 and CDR2 sequences are DFQATT and SNEGSKA (reference sequence). Trimming removed 3 bases at V and 6 bases at J, with 12 bases between. CDR3 size: 13 residues. CDR3 in DNA: TGCAGTGCTAGGCGGGGAACAGCTCAGCCCCAGCATTTT. Translated, it gives CSARRGTAQPQHF.

The chain is built from TRBV6-2 or TRBV6-3 and TRBJ1-1; D possibly corresponds to TRBD1 (6 bases). Between the trimmed V and J ends, which lost 6 bases and 4 bases, there was a span of 12 bases. This CDR3 has 13 amino acids. In germline, CDR1 is MNHEY, CDR2 SVGEGT. CDR3 loop: CASRLQGITEAFF. DNA for the CDR3: TGTGCCAGCAGACTTCAGGGGATCACTGAAGCTTTCTTT.

This clonotype was detected only a few times. The gene calls are TRBV6-2 or TRBV6-3 and TRBJ2-7; D not certain. Germline V gene data show CDR1 as MNHEY and CDR2 as SVGEGT. The CDR3 runs to 14 residues. Trimming cost V 2 bases and J 6 bases, with 14 bases left between them. The CDR3 loop reads CASSYPSPMGEQYF. CDR3 nucleotides: TGTGCCAGCAGTTACCCCTCGCCGATGGGCGAGCAGTACTTC.

The gene calls are TRBV7-2 and TRBJ1-2, with D unresolved. Germline loops: CDR1 SGHTA, CDR2 FQGNSA. CDR3 size: 17 residues. V dropped 1 base and J dropped 4 bases, with 19 bases sitting between them. CDR3 in DNA: TGTGCCAGCAGCTTAGGGAGGTTAAGGGATTCTAGCTATGGCTACACCTTC. Amino acid sequence: CASSLGRLRDSSYGYTF.

The rearrangement links TRBV11-2 to TRBJ2-3; 7 bases map to TRBD2. CDR1 is SGHAT, CDR2 FQNNGV, per germline. Germline trimming cut 4 bases from V and 5 bases from J; bases unmatched to any gene: 6. There are 14 residues in the CDR3. CDR3 amino acids: CASSSGGGRDTQYF. In DNA form, the CDR3 reads TGTGCCAGCAGCTCGGGAGGAGGGCGAGATACGCAGTATTTT.

The J gene is TRBJ1-6, the V gene TRBV2; possible D gene TRBD1, 6 bases. This CDR3 is 13 amino acids long. The V and J ends lost 5 bases and 9 bases respectively, with 11 bases between them. Germline CDR1 and CDR2: SNHLY and FYNNEI. In nucleotides, the CDR3 is TGTGCCAGCAGTCCCGGGACATTTTCACCCCTCCACTTT. This encodes CASSPGTFSPLHF.

This clonotype was detected a few times. The J gene is TRBJ2-3, the V gene TRBV4-3, with 9 bases that match TRBD1. The CDR3 runs to 17 residues. V shed 2 bases, J shed 2 bases, and the junction held 8 bases outside the gene matches. Per the germline V gene, CDR1 is LGHNA and CDR2 is YSLEER. CDR3 sequence: CASSQRDRAYPTDTQYF. In DNA, the CDR3 is TGCGCCAGCAGCCAAAGGGACAGGGCCTACCCCACAGATACGCAGTATTTT.

The J gene is TRBJ2-1, the V gene TRBV5-1, with 11 positions matching TRBD2. CDR3 length equals 15 residues. The V gene's germline CDR1 is SGHRS and CDR2 YFSETQ. Trimming at V came to 5 bases and at J to 9 bases, leaving 10 bases not matched to a gene. CDR3 in amino acids: CASSPSGLAEVEQFF. The CDR3 DNA follows: TGCGCCAGCAGTCCTTCGGGACTAGCGGAAGTTGAGCAGTTCTTC.

The chain recombines TRBV11-2 with TRBJ2-5, with 11 bases fitting TRBD2. Germline trimming cut 3 bases from V and 2 bases from J; bases unmatched to any gene: 8. Germline CDR1 reads SGHAT; CDR2 reads FQNNGV. The CDR3 covers 17 residues. This CDR3 is CASSLLATSGVQETQYF. CDR3 coding DNA: TGTGCCAGCAGCTTGCTGGCGACTAGCGGGGTTCAAGAGACCCAGTACTTC.

V and J are TRBV12-3 or TRBV12-4 and TRBJ1-1; D possibly corresponds to TRBD1 (6 bases). The CDR3 is 12 amino acids. Trimming left V 4 bases short and J 12 bases short, with 15 bases between. The CDR3 DNA sequence: TGTGCCAGCAGTTCCCGCGGACAGCGTTCTTTCTTT. Encoded protein: CASSSRGQRSFF.

The rearrangement links TRBV11-3 to TRBJ1-2; no firm D call. The CDR3 is made up of 14 amino acids. V lost 5 bases and J 4 bases, leaving 14 bases between the germline ends. The germline gives CDR1 SGHNT, CDR2 YENEEA. Here the CDR3 reads CASSQGHKTYGYTF. DNA for the CDR3: TGTGCCAGCAGCCAAGGCCACAAGACCTATGGCTACACCTTC.

The J gene is TRBJ2-6, the V gene TRBV5-1; no definite D call. The CDR3 consists of 15 residues. V shed 1 base and J shed 0 bases, with 5 bases lying between them. Germline values: CDR1 SGHRS, CDR2 YFSETQ. The chain's CDR3 is CASSLYSSGANVLTF. In nucleotides, the CDR3 is TGCGCCAGCAGCTTGTACAGCTCTGGGGCCAACGTCCTGACTTTC.

The chain employs TRBV5-1 and TRBJ2-3; D remains unclear. The ends were cut back, 3 bases at V and 0 bases at J, with 8 bases in the middle. The CDR3 is made up of 14 amino acids. CDR1 and CDR2 (germline): SGHRS, YFSETQ. CDR3 in DNA: TGCGCCAGCAGCTCTCCGGACAGCACAGATACGCAGTATTTT. This codes for CASSSPDSTDTQYF.